One sample yielded the 14 T cell receptor beta chains listed below, sequenced in a study of identical twins. TCRdb re-called the 5' RACE reads with MiXCR, one entry per CDR3 protein. The data hold around 550,000 distinct CDR3 sequences, with roughly 15% observed a single time. A further study also used this sample, focusing on yellow fever vaccine responses in identical twins.

Sequencing was carried out using CD4+ T cells sorted from blood. The receptors here all came from a woman younger than 35 in good health.

The chain employs TRBV20-1 and TRBJ2-1; D gene uncertain. Germline V CDR1 and CDR2: DFQATT, SNEGSKA (reference sequence). CDR3 size: 11 residues. V lost 8 bases and J 4 bases, leaving 9 bases between the germline ends. The CDR3 loop is CSPHSYNEQFF. In DNA, the CDR3 is TGCAGTCCTCATTCTTACAATGAGCAGTTCTTC.

The gene calls are TRBV7-9 and TRBJ2-7; no definite D call. The CDR3 totals 13 residues. V dropped 4 bases and J dropped 5 bases, with 12 bases sitting between them. CDR1 is SEHNR and CDR2 is FQNEAQ in the germline V gene (reference sequence). CDR3 in amino acids: CASSSQPGHEQYF. For the CDR3, the DNA is TGTGCCAGCAGCTCCCAACCGGGCCACGAGCAGTACTTC.

The chain employs TRBV5-1 and TRBJ2-2; 9 bases line up with TRBD1. This CDR3 comprises 15 residues. In germline, CDR1 is SGHRS, CDR2 YFSETQ. Trimming at V came to 2 bases and at J to 3 bases, leaving 2 bases not matched to a gene. CDR3 sequence (DNA): TGCGCCAGCAGCTTTACAGGGGGCCACACCGGGGAGCTGTTTTTT. It codes for CASSFTGGHTGELFF.

This clonotype turned up a few times. This chain joins TRBV12-3 or TRBV12-4 and TRBJ1-4, with D perhaps matching TRBD1 (5 bases). Trimming left V 6 bases short and J 7 bases short, with 15 bases between. The CDR3 extends over 14 amino acids. The CDR3 DNA is TGTGCCAGCAGACACGTAGGGGAGGCTGAAAAACTGTTTTTT. Its protein product is CASRHVGEAEKLFF.

This clonotype was picked up many times. V usage is TRBV27 and J usage is TRBJ1-1; 10 bases map to TRBD1. Per germline, CDR1 MNHEY and CDR2 SMNVEV (reference sequence). This CDR3 is built from 15 residues. J gave up 3 bases and V 5 bases, and 6 bases lay outside the gene matches. CDR3 in amino acids: CASSPRTGGDTEAFF. CDR3 DNA: TGTGCCAGCAGTCCTCGGACAGGGGGGGACACTGAAGCTTTCTTT.

This chain joins TRBV19 and TRBJ2-7; the match to TRBD2 covers 7 bases. The length of the CDR3 is 14 residues. CDR1 and CDR2 (germline): LNHDA, SQIVND (reference sequence). J gave up 3 bases and V 7 bases, and 9 bases lay outside the gene matches. CDR3 DNA sequence: TGTGCCAGTAAGTCGACTAGCTCAGGCTACGAGCAGTACTTC. Amino acids: CASKSTSSGYEQYF. Using reference TRBV19 and TRBJ2-7 for the parts outside the CDR3, the full variable domain is DGGITQSPKYLFRKEGQNVTLSCEQNLNHDAMYWYRQDPGQGLRLIYYSQIVNDFQKGDIAEGYSVSREKKESFPLTVTSAQKNPTAFYLCASKSTSSGYEQYFGPGTRLTVT.

This clonotype showed up just a few times. The chain has TRBV10-2 and TRBJ2-7; 7 nucleotides align to TRBD2. This CDR3 is built from 17 residues. Germline trimming cut 4 bases from V and 6 bases from J; bases unmatched to any gene: 18. The germline CDR1 and CDR2 sequences are WSHSY and SAAADI. CDR3 in DNA: TGCGCCAGCAGTGGCCCCTCCGGGACTATGGCCCAGGGCGAGCAGTACTTC. Protein sequence: CASSGPSGTMAQGEQYF.

This clonotype was counted only a few times. This chain connects TRBV9 to TRBJ2-7; 9 nucleotides align to TRBD1. The CDR3 is 16 amino acids. The V gene end was trimmed by 4 bases and the J gene end by 2 bases; junction bases not matched to a gene: 10. Germline V gene sequence: CDR1 SGDLS, CDR2 YYNGEE. The CDR3: CASSPFPGTGPYEQYF. The CDR3 DNA sequence: TGTGCCAGCAGCCCTTTCCCCGGGACAGGGCCCTACGAGCAGTACTTC.

This clonotype appeared a few times. This chain connects TRBV12-3 or TRBV12-4 to TRBJ2-1; TRBD2 is a possible D gene (5 bases). With 11 bases removed from V and 8 bases from J, the gap between germline ends came to 34 bases. The CDR3 is 18 amino acids. The CDR3 DNA reads TGTGCCTGCTGTGTAACAAGAACGGGGTCTACCACGGTCCATGAGCAGTTCTTC. Protein sequence: CACCVTRTGSTTVHEQFF.

The chain recombines TRBV7-3 with TRBJ2-5, with 13 bases that match TRBD2. The junction had 10 bases not matched to a gene; V was cut back by 5 bases and J by 7 bases. CDR3 length: 16 residues. Germline assignment: CDR1 SGHTA and CDR2 FQGTGA. Here the CDR3 reads CASSETGTSGIGTQYF. DNA of the CDR3: TGTGCCAGCAGCGAAACCGGGACTAGCGGGATAGGGACCCAGTACTTC.

This clonotype showed up just a few times. This chain connects TRBV4-1 to TRBJ1-6; 7 nucleotides line up with TRBD1. Germline trimming cut 1 base from V and 5 bases from J; bases unmatched to any gene: 8. CDR3 length: 17 residues. Germline loops: CDR1 MGHRA, CDR2 YSYEKL. The CDR3 sequence: CASSQGRQGPHNSPLHF. The DNA for the CDR3 is TGCGCCAGCAGCCAAGGGCGACAGGGTCCCCATAATTCACCCCTCCACTTT.

This clonotype has a handful of counts. This chain connects TRBV11-2 to TRBJ2-7; a possible D gene is TRBD1 (6 bases). The length of the CDR3 is 15 residues. V was trimmed by 2 bases and J by 5 bases, leaving 16 bases between them. Germline V gene lookup returns CDR1 SGHAT and CDR2 FQNNGV. CDR3 bases: TGTGCCAGCAGCTTATTGTCAGGGGTAGTGGACGAGCAGTACGTC. This translates into CASSLLSGVVDEQYV.

This clonotype was recorded a few times. The genes are TRBV24-1 and TRBJ2-5; TRBD2 is a possible D gene (7 bases). The V gene's germline CDR1 is KGHDR and CDR2 SFDVKD. Trimming removed 4 bases at V and 5 bases at J, with 19 bases between. This CDR3 is built from 16 residues. The chain's CDR3 is CATSDRSAGAGETQYF. In DNA, the CDR3 is TGTGCCACCAGTGACCGGTCGGCGGGGGCGGGTGAGACCCAGTACTTC.

This clonotype was observed a few times. The rearrangement links TRBV20-1 to TRBJ2-1, with TRBD2 as a possible D gene (7 bases). In germline, CDR1 is DFQATT, CDR2 SNEGSKA (reference sequence). This CDR3 contains 16 residues. Trimming took off 5 bases at V and 0 bases at J, with 17 bases between the two ends. In DNA, the CDR3 is TGCAGTGCTCATTCGGCGGGGGCCAGCTCCTACAATGAGCAGTTCTTC. It is translated as CSAHSAGASSYNEQFF.